This entry is about one T cell receptor beta chain. Its target is unknown. The source of the sample is a study of cytomegalovirus exposure and HLA in healthy donors. The PCR had 60 Vbeta and 13 Jbeta primers. Method: immunoSEQ multiplex PCR; TCRdb's copy keeps in-frame clones and lacks some. In the table there are some 93,000 clones, nearly 80% of which are singletons. Trimming took 3 bases from V and 3 from J; bases not matched to a gene: 4. Germline CDR1 SGDLS, CDR2 YYNGEE. The CDR3 has 14 residues. Study-wide points: The investigators catalogued 160 or so TCR beta chains as cytomegalovirus-associated. In an earlier analysis, most TCR beta V segments were productive about 90% or about 30% of the time. The likely explanation for a cluster of highly shared sequence variants was sequencing artifact.

The receptor was isolated from a woman aged 40 to 50 in good health and CMV-seronegative. Input material: PBMCs. The chain is built from TRBV9 and TRBJ1-2, with 8 bases identical to TRBD1. CDR3 in amino acids: CASSAQDRDYGYTF. CDR3 bases: TGTGCCAGCAGCGCCCAGGACAGGGACTATGGCTACACCTTC. Using reference TRBV9 and TRBJ1-2 for the parts outside the CDR3, the full variable domain is DSGVTQTPKHLITATGQRVTLRCSPRSGDLSVYWYQQSLDQGLQFLIQYYNGEERAKGNILERFSAQQFPDLHSELNLSSLELGDSALYFCASSAQDRDYGYTFGSGTRLTVV.